Presented here are 7 T cell receptor beta chains from one specimen sequenced in a study of T-cell memory formation after mild COVID-19. MiXCR was run by TCRdb on the 5' RACE reads, yielding one entry per CDR3 protein. This sample carries 250,000 to 350,000 distinct CDR3 sequences, approximately 19% of them seen once, and the ten largest clones take under 25%. Sequencing was carried out using PBMCs or a T cell subset sorted from them (not recorded which). These receptors were collected from a man younger than 30 who had mild COVID-19 (a few samples of this study predate the infection). Cell type and time point are not known.

This clonotype came up a few times. The V and J genes are TRBV20-1 and TRBJ2-3; 8 bases fit TRBD2. This CDR3 has 13 amino acids. The J segment lost 4 bases and the V segment lost 3 bases, leaving 3 bases of the junction unmatched. Germline CDR1 DFQATT, CDR2 SNEGSKA (reference sequence). The DNA for the CDR3 is TGCAGTGCTAGTCTTAGCGGGGCAGATACGCAGTATTTT. This translates into CSASLSGADTQYF.

In its sample, this clonotype was seen many times. Its ends do not fully match the called genes, so a read error is possible. The rearrangement joins TRBV9 to TRBJ2-3, with no clear D. The CDR3 is made up of 12 amino acids. CDR1 SGDLS and CDR2 YYNGEE come from the germline V gene. The CDR3 nucleotides read TGCGCCAGCAGCGTGAGCACAGATACGCAGTATTTT. Amino acid sequence: CASSVSTDTQYF.

DNA for the CDR3: TGTGCCAGCAGCGATGCCCCGGGACAGCCTAATTCGCGCGAGCAGTACTTC. Protein product: CASSDAPGQPNSREQYF. This chain joins TRBV9 and TRBJ2-7; 7 bases are shared with TRBD1. With V trimmed by 3 bases and J by 6 bases, 18 bases remained unmatched. Germline values: CDR1 SGDLS, CDR2 YYNGEE. The CDR3 totals 17 residues.

This chain uses TRBV11-2 with TRBJ2-7; possibly TRBD1 for D (5 bases). The CDR3 is made up of 14 amino acids. V was cut by 1 base and J by 3 bases, with 10 bases left in between. The germline V gene encodes CDR1 SGHAT and CDR2 FQNNGV. The CDR3 nucleotides are TGTGCCAGCAGCTTAGGAACCAGGGTCTACGAGCAGTACGTC. This encodes CASSLGTRVYEQYV.

This clonotype has ten or more counts. The genes are TRBV5-1 and TRBJ2-5, with 7 positions matching TRBD1. This CDR3 spans 17 amino acids. The germline V gene has CDR1 SGHRS and CDR2 YFSETQ. The ends lost 4 bases at V and 5 bases at J; junction bases unmatched: 17. CDR3 nucleotide sequence: TGCGCCAGCAGCATCCTTGGGCGGACAGGAGACCGGGAGACCCAGTACTTC. This sequence encodes CASSILGRTGDRETQYF.

This clonotype was counted ten times or more. V gene TRBV27 combines with J gene TRBJ2-3, with 11 bases lining up with TRBD2. V lost 6 bases and J lost 4; bases outside the gene matches: 6. The CDR3 is 15 residues long. Germline CDR1 is MNHEY and CDR2 is SMNVEV (reference sequence). CDR3 sequence (DNA): TGTGCCAGCAGCCCTCTAGCGGGGGGTGCAGATACGCAGTATTTT. Its translation is CASSPLAGGADTQYF.

The rearrangement uses TRBV27 and TRBJ2-1, with D perhaps matching TRBD2 (7 bases). CDR1 and CDR2 from the germline V gene are MNHEY and SMNVEV (reference sequence). The CDR3 covers 15 residues. V dropped 2 bases and J dropped 4 bases, with 12 bases sitting between them. CDR3 nucleotides: TGTGCCAGCAGTTTAGCGGGGGCCGCTTACAATGAGCAGTTCTTC. As protein: CASSLAGAAYNEQFF.